This TCR beta chain was retrieved from a study of blood T cells in healthy people across ages. Findings and caveats of the study: Age showed a roughly linear inverse relationship with TCR beta diversity per million T cells.

As concerns this clonotype: Its antigen is not identified.

Germline lookup yields CDR1 SGHTA and CDR2 FQGNSA. The CDR3 has 13 amino acids. The V end was cut by 4 bases, the J end by 3 bases, with 7 bases between. It was with a sample-barcoded 5' primer and a J-beta primer mix that a second PCR of about 6 to 12 cycles was run. Each cDNA molecule, via a template-switch adaptor with 12 random nucleotides, was tagged. MiXCR was run by TCRdb on the 5' RACE reads, yielding one entry per CDR3 protein. The profile shows some 690,000 distinct CDR3 sequences, about 24% of them singletons. The TCR comes from a man aged 65-85 years in good health. J is TRBJ2-1 and V is TRBV7-2; no clear D. The sequenced sample was blood. This CDR3 is CASSWQIYNEQFF. DNA of the CDR3: TGTGCCAGCAGCTGGCAGATCTACAATGAGCAGTTCTTC.